These T cell receptor beta chains were read from a single sample in a study of blood T cell repertoires in COVID-19. Here immunoSEQ multiplex PCR was the method, and the copy in TCRdb shows in-frame clones only, minus some. The data show about 190,000 clones, around 87% seen once. Specimen: PBMCs or T cells enriched from blood (not recorded which). The source is a middle-aged woman in a cohort exposed to, infected with or recovered from COVID-19 (not recorded which). The CDR3 runs from the conserved cysteine through the conserved F or W. The D gene is left open where the match is weak. Part of the rows lack a size; the others show once, few, many or a class for expanded clones.

D: -
J: TRBJ2-1
V: TRBV11-2
size: -
DNA: TGTGCCAGCAGCTTAACCCGAGGGGGAGTGGGAGATGAGCAGTTCTTC
CDR3: CASSLTRGGVGDEQFF

D: TRBD2
J: TRBJ2-7
V: TRBV7-2
size: -
DNA: TGTGCCAGCAGCTTAAGGTCAGCTAGTGCTAGCGGGAGTACTTACGAGCAGTACTTC
CDR3: CASSLRSASASGSTYEQYF

D: -
J: TRBJ1-2
V: TRBV7-9
size: -
DNA: TGTGCCAGCAGCCCCCCGGGGTCAGGATATGGCTACACCTTC
CDR3: CASSPPGSGYGYTF

D: -
J: TRBJ1-1
V: TRBV21-1
size: once
DNA: TGTGCCAGCAGCAACGAGCGGGGCGGAGCCACTGAAGCTTTCTTT
CDR3: CASSNERGGATEAFF

D: TRBD2
J: TRBJ2-2
V: TRBV30
size: -
DNA: TGTGCCTGGAGCGATCTACTAGCGGGGCCGAACACCGGGGAGCTGTTTTTT
CDR3: CAWSDLLAGPNTGELFF

D: -
J: TRBJ1-2
V: TRBV4-1
size: -
DNA: TGCGCCAGCAGCCATAGACAGGATTCCTATGGCTACACCTTC
CDR3: CASSHRQDSYGYTF

D: TRBD2
J: TRBJ2-1
V: TRBV29-1
size: -
DNA: TGCAGCGCCTCGACTAGCGGCAATGAGCAGTTCTTC
CDR3: CSASTSGNEQFF

D: -
J: TRBJ2-7
V: TRBV19
size: once
DNA: TGTGCCAGTAGTACTGGACAGTCCGCGCAGTACTTC
CDR3: CASSTGQSAQYF

D: -
J: TRBJ1-1
V: TRBV25-1
size: -
DNA: TGTGCCAGCAGGGCAGGGGTTGGATCTGAAGCTTTCTTT
CDR3: CASRAGVGSEAFF

D: -
J: TRBJ1-2
V: TRBV9
size: once
DNA: TGTGCCAGCGGGGGCAGGGACTATGGCTACACCTTC
CDR3: CASGGRDYGYTF

D: -
J: TRBJ1-1
V: TRBV28
size: -
DNA: TGTGCCAGCAGTTTGCGCTACCCTGAAGCTTTCTTT
CDR3: CASSLRYPEAFF

D: -
J: TRBJ1-2
V: TRBV12-3/TRBV12-4
size: -
DNA: TGTGCCAGCACCCCGGAGAATAACTATGGCTACACCTTC
CDR3: CASTPENNYGYTF

D: -
J: TRBJ1-3
V: TRBV18
size: -
DNA: TGTGCCAGCTCACCAAATTTCTACAGGGCGAACACCATATATTTT
CDR3: CASSPNFYRANTIYF

D: -
J: TRBJ2-1
V: TRBV12-3/TRBV12-4
size: -
DNA: TGTGCCAGCCTCGCACTAGACAATGAGCAGTTCTTC
CDR3: CASLALDNEQFF

D: TRBD1
J: TRBJ1-1
V: TRBV13
size: -
DNA: TGTGCCAGCAGCGGACAGGTGGGGGGTAGAATGGATTCCACTGAAGCTTTCTTT
CDR3: CASSGQVGGRMDSTEAFF

D: -
J: TRBJ1-1
V: TRBV7-9
size: -
DNA: TGTGCCAGCAGCTCTACTCGCAGGGGATCGGGCACTGAAGCTTTCTTT
CDR3: CASSSTRRGSGTEAFF

D: TRBD1
J: TRBJ1-4
V: TRBV4-3
size: -
DNA: TGCGCCAGCAGCCGAGCAGGGGGTAATGAAAAACTGTTTTTT
CDR3: CASSRAGGNEKLFF

D: TRBD2
J: TRBJ2-3
V: TRBV7-8
size: once
DNA: TGTGCCAGCAGCCGCAGCGGACTAGCTCCCCCCGATACGCAGTATTTT
CDR3: CASSRSGLAPPDTQYF

D: -
J: TRBJ2-3
V: TRBV25-1
size: -
DNA: TGTGCCAGCAGTCGGAGTGGCACAGATACGCAGTATTTT
CDR3: CASSRSGTDTQYF

D: TRBD2
J: TRBJ2-1
V: TRBV10-1
size: -
DNA: TGCGCCAGCAGTAAGAGCGGGAATAGTGAGCAGTTCTTC
CDR3: CASSKSGNSEQFF

D: -
J: TRBJ2-7
V: TRBV23-1
size: -
DNA: TGCGCCAGCGGACCACAGGGCTACGAGCAGTACTTC
CDR3: CASGPQGYEQYF

D: -
J: TRBJ1-6
V: TRBV10-3
size: -
DNA: TGTGCCATCAGTGGGAGCTCCTATAATTCACCCCTCCACTTT
CDR3: CAISGSSYNSPLHF